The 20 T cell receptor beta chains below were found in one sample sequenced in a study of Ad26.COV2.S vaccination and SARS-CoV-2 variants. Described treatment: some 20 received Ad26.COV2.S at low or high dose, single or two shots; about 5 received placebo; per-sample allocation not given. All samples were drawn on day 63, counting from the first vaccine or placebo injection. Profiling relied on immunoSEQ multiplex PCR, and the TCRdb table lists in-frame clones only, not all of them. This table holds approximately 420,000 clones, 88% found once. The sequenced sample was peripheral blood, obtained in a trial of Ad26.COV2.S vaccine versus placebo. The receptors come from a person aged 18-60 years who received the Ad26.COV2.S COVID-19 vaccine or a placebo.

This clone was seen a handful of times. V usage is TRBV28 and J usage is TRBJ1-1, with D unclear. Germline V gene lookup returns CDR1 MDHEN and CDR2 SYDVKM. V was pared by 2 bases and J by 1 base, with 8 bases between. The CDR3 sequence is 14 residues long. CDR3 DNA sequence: TGTGCCAGCAGTTTAGGTCGATGGAACACTGAAGCTTTCTTT. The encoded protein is CASSLGRWNTEAFF.

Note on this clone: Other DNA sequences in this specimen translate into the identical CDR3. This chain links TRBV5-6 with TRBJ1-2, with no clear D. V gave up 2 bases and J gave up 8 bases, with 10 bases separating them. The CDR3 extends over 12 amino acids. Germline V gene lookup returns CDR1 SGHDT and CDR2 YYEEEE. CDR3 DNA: TGTGCCAGCAGCTTAGGCAGAAGGGGCTACACCTTC. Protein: CASSLGRRGYTF.

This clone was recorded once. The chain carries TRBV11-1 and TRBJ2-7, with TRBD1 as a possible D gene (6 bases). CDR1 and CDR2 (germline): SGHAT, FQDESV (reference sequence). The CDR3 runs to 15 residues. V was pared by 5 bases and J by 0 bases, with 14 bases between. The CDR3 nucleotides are TGTGCCAGCAGCCATTGGACGGACAGCTCCTACGAGCAGTACTTC. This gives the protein CASSHWTDSSYEQYF. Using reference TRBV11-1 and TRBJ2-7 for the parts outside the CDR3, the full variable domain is EAEVAQSPRYKITEKSQAVAFWCDPISGHATLYWYRQILGQGPELLVQFQDESVVDDSQLPKDRFSAERLKGVDSTLKIQPAELGDSAMYLCASSHWTDSSYEQYFGPGTRLTVT.

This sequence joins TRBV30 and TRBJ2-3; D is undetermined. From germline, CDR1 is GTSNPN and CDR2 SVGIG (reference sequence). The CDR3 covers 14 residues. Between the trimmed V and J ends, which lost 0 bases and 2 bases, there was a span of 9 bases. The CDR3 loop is CAWSVARNTDTQYF. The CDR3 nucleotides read TGTGCCTGGAGTGTAGCGCGGAACACAGATACGCAGTATTTT. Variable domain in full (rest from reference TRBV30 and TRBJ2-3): SQTIHQWPATLVQPVGSPLSLECTVEGTSNPNLYWYRQAAGRGLQLLFYSVGIGQISSEVPQNLSASRPQDRQFILSSKKLLLSDSGFYLCAWSVARNTDTQYFGPGTRLTVL.

Here the CDR3 DNA reads TGTGCCAGTAGTATCGGGACAGGGCTCTCCTATAATTCACCCCTCCACTTT. Its protein is CASSIGTGLSYNSPLHF. The genes are TRBV19 and TRBJ1-6; 9 bases agree with TRBD1. V dropped 3 bases and J dropped 0; count of bases not matched to a gene: 3. Germline CDR1 is LNHDA and CDR2 is SQIVND (reference sequence). The CDR3 loop spans 17 amino acids. Drawing the rest from reference TRBV19 and TRBJ1-6, the complete variable domain is DGGITQSPKYLFRKEGQNVTLSCEQNLNHDAMYWYRQDPGQGLRLIYYSQIVNDFQKGDIAEGYSVSREKKESFPLTVTSAQKNPTAFYLCASSIGTGLSYNSPLHFGNGTRLTVT.

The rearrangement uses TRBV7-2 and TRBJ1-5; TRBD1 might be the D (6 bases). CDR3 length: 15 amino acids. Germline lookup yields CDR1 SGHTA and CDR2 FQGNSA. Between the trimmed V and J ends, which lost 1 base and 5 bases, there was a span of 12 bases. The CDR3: CASSLVLSGDQPQHF. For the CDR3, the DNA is TGTGCCAGCAGCTTAGTTTTGTCAGGGGATCAGCCCCAGCATTTT.

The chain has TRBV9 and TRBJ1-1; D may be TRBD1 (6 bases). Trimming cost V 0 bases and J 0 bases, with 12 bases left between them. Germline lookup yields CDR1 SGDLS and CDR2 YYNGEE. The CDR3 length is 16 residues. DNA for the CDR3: TGTGCCAGCAGCGTAGAGTCCCGGACAGTGAACACTGAAGCTTTCTTT. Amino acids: CASSVESRTVNTEAFF.

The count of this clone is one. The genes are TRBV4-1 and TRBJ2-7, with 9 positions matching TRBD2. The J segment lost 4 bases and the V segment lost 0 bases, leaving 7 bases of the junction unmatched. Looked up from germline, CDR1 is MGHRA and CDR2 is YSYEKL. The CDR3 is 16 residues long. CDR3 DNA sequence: TGCGCCAGCAGCCAAGATTTCGAGCGGGGGGTGTACGAGCAGTACTTC. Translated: CASSQDFERGVYEQYF.

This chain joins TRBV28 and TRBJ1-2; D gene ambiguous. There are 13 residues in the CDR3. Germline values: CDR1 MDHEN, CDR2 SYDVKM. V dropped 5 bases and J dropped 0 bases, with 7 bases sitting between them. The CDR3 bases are TGTGCCAGCAGTCGGACGGCTAACTATGGCTACACCTTC. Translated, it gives CASSRTANYGYTF.

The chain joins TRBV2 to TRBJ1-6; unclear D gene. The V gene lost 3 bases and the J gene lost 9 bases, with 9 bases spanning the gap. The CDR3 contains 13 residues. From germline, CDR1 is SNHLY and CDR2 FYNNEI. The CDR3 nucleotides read TGTGCCAGCAGTGACTCGAGCATTTCACCCCTCCACTTT. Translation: CASSDSSISPLHF.

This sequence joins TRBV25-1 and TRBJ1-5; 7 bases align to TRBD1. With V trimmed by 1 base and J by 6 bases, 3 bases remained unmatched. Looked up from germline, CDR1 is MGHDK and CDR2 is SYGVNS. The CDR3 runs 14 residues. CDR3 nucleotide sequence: TGTGCCAGCAGTGAATGGGACAGCGGTCAGCCCCAGCATTTT. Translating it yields CASSEWDSGQPQHF.

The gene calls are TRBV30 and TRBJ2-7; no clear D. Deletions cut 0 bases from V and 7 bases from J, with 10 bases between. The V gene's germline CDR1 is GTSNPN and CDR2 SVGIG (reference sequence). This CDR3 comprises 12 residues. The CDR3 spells CAWSVFSSEQYF. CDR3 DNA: TGTGCCTGGAGTGTTTTTTCTTCAGAGCAGTACTTC. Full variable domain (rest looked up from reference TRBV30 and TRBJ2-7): SQTIHQWPATLVQPVGSPLSLECTVEGTSNPNLYWYRQAAGRGLQLLFYSVGIGQISSEVPQNLSASRPQDRQFILSSKKLLLSDSGFYLCAWSVFSSEQYFGPGTRLTVT.

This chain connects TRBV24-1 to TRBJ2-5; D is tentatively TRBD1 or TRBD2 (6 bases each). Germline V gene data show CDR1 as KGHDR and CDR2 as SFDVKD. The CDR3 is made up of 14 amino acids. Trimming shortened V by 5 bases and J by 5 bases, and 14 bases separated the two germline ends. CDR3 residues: CATSVSGARETQYF. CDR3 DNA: TGTGCCACCAGTGTCTCGGGGGCGAGGGAGACCCAGTACTTC.

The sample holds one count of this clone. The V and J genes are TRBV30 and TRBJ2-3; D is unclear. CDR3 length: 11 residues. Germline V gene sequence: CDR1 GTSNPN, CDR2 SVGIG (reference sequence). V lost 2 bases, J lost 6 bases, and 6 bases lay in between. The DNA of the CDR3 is TGTGCCTGGAGTTTGTGGGATACGCAGTATTTT. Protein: CAWSLWDTQYF.

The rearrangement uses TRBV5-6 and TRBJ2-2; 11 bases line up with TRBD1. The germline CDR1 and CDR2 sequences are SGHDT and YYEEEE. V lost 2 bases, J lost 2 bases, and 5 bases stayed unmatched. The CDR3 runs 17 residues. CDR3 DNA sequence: TGTGCCAGCAGCTTCGGGACAGGGGGTATCAACACCGGGGAGCTGTTTTTT. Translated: CASSFGTGGINTGELFF.

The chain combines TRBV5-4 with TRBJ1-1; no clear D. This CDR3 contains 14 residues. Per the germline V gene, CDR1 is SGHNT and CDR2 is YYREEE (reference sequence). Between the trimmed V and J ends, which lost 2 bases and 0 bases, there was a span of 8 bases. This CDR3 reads CASSLPGMNTEAFF. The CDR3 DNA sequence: TGTGCCAGCAGCTTACCGGGGATGAACACTGAAGCTTTCTTT.

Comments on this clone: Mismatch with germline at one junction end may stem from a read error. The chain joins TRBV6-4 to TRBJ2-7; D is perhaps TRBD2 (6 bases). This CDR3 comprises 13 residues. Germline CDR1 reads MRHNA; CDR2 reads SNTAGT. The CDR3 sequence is CANLSGLSYEQYF. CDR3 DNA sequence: TGTGCCAACCTTTCGGGACTCTCCTATGAGCAGTACTTC.

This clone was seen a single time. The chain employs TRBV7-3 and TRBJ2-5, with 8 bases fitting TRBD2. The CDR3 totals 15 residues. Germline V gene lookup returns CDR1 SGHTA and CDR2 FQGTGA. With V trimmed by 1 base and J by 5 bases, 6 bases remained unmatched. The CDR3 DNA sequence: TGTGCCAGCAGCTTAAGGGGACTAGAAAGCGAGACCCAGTACTTC. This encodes CASSLRGLESETQYF.

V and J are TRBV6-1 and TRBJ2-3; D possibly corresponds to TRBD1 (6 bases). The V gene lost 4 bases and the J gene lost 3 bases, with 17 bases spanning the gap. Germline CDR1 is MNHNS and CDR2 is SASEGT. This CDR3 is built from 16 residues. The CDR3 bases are TGTGCCAGCAGTGCCCCGTCAGGGGCCTCTACAGATACGCAGTATTTT. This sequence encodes CASSAPSGASTDTQYF.

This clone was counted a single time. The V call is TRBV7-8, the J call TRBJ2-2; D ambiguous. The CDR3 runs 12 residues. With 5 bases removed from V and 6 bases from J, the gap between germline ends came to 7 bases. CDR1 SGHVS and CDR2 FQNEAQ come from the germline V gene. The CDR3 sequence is CASSLGAGELFF. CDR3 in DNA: TGTGCCAGCAGCCTAGGTGCCGGGGAGCTGTTTTTT.